A selection of T cell receptor beta chains follows, all from one sample in a study of Graves' ophthalmopathy and Graves' hyperthyroidism. Using its own MiXCR run on the multiplex PCR reads, TCRdb lists one record per CDR3 protein. The repertoire holds about 380,000 distinct CDR3 sequences, with less than 20% as singletons. Sequencing was done on a sample of peripheral blood. The receptors come from a woman aged 18 to 35 with stable Graves' hyperthyroidism. CDR3s include the opening cysteine and the closing phenylalanine or tryptophan. A D gene is named only where the DNA matches it firmly. Clone size appears in some rows only: once, few, many, or a class for an expanded clone.

TRBV12-3/TRBV12-4,TRBJ2-7,many,-,12,CASSRYTYEQYF,TGTGCCAGCAGTCGATATACCTACGAGCAGTACTTC
TRBV2,TRBJ1-1,many,-,13,CASSEWGSNKAFF,TGTGCCAGCAGTGAATGGGGCAGTAATAAAGCTTTCTTT
TRBV5-1,TRBJ1-6,many,-,13,CASTLGEDSPLHF,TGCGCCAGCACCTTGGGTGAGGATTCACCCCTCCACTTT
TRBV6-1,TRBJ1-2,-,-,15,CASSEAPGRPYGYTF,TGTGCCAGCAGTGAAGCTCCAGGAAGACCTTATGGCTACACCTTC
TRBV27,TRBJ2-2,many,-,12,CASKGGPGELFF,TGTGCCAGCAAGGGTGGCCCCGGGGAGCTGTTTTTT
TRBV7-2,TRBJ2-7,many,-,11,CASSLGIEQYF,TGTGCCAGCAGCTTAGGCATCGAGCAGTACTTC
TRBV2,TRBJ1-2,many,-,13,CASEYGTNYGYTF,TGTGCCAGCGAGTACGGTACTAACTATGGCTACACCTTC
TRBV5-1,TRBJ1-6,many,-,15,CASSSSSSYNSPLHF,TGCGCCAGCAGCTCCAGTAGCTCCTATAATTCACCCCTCCACTTT
TRBV12-5,TRBJ2-2,once,TRBD1,15,CASGPGDRKTGELFF,TGTGCTAGTGGTCCGGGGGACAGGAAGACCGGGGAGCTGTTTTTT
TRBV6-1,TRBJ1-3,-,-,14,CASKDTASGNTIYF,TGTGCCAGCAAGGACACAGCCTCTGGAAACACCATATATTTT
TRBV6-5,TRBJ2-5,few,TRBD1,15,CASSSRTGRLETQYF,TGTGCCAGCAGTTCCCGGACAGGACGGTTGGAGACCCAGTACTTC
TRBV12-3/TRBV12-4,TRBJ2-4,-,-,17,CASSLETNFLAKNIQYF,TGTGCCAGCAGTTTAGAGACGAACTTCCTAGCCAAAAACATTCAGTACTTC
TRBV7-9,TRBJ1-1,-,-,13,CASSWGPGAEAFF,TGTGCCAGCAGCTGGGGACCCGGGGCTGAAGCTTTCTTT
TRBV7-2,TRBJ1-3,many,-,13,CASSLARGNTIYF,TGTGCCAGCAGCTTAGCAAGGGGAAACACCATATATTTT
TRBV19,TRBJ1-1,-,-,13,CASVGQGSTEAFF,TGTGCCAGCGTGGGGCAGGGGTCCACTGAAGCTTTCTTT
TRBV7-8,TRBJ1-1,few,-,18,CASSSTPTGLDLNTEAFF,TGTGCCAGCAGCTCGACGCCAACAGGACTCGACTTGAACACTGAAGCTTTCTTT
TRBV4-2,TRBJ2-7,few,-,15,CASSQRTGDFYEQYF,TGTGCCAGCAGCCAACGAACGGGGGACTTCTACGAGCAGTACTTC
TRBV28,TRBJ2-7,-,TRBD1,14,CASSTGQVTYEQYF,TGTGCCAGCAGTACCGGACAGGTTACCTACGAGCAGTACTTC
TRBV19,TRBJ2-7,once,TRBD1,14,CASSAGQGFDEQYF,TGTGCCAGTAGTGCCGGACAGGGTTTTGACGAGCAGTACTTC
TRBV5-4,TRBJ1-1,many,-,15,CASSLGKGPRTEAFF,TGTGCCAGCAGCTTGGGTAAGGGACCAAGGACTGAAGCTTTCTTT
TRBV12-3/TRBV12-4,TRBJ2-5,many,-,14,CASGGARGGGTQYF,TGTGCCAGCGGAGGGGCAAGGGGAGGGGGGACCCAGTACTTC
TRBV7-9,TRBJ2-7,many,-,16,CASSSPTGPNYYEQYF,TGTGCCAGCAGCTCACCGACGGGGCCGAACTACTACGAGCAGTACTTC
TRBV6-1,TRBJ2-5,many,TRBD2,16,CASSATSGGLQETQYF,TGTGCCAGCAGTGCCACTAGCGGGGGACTTCAAGAGACCCAGTACTTC
TRBV2,TRBJ1-1,many,-,14,CASSELSPNTEAFF,TGTGCCAGCAGTGAATTGAGCCCGAACACTGAAGCTTTCTTT
TRBV2,TRBJ2-5,many,TRBD1,13,CASRADRFETQYF,TGTGCCAGCAGGGCGGACAGGTTTGAGACCCAGTACTTC
TRBV5-1,TRBJ1-1,few,-,15,CASSSAGTENTEAFF,TGCGCCAGCAGCTCTGCCGGGACGGAGAACACTGAAGCTTTCTTT
TRBV20-1,TRBJ2-7,many,-,13,CSAWRGLAGEQYF,TGCAGTGCCTGGCGTGGGCTGGCTGGCGAGCAGTACTTC
TRBV28,TRBJ2-7,-,TRBD1,13,CASSFYRGVEQYF,TGTGCCAGCAGTTTTTACAGGGGGGTCGAGCAGTACTTC
TRBV6-2/TRBV6-3,TRBJ2-7,many,TRBD2,15,CASSTYRTSLYEQYF,TGTGCCAGCAGCACTTACAGGACTAGCCTCTACGAGCAGTACTTC
TRBV2,TRBJ2-2,many,TRBD2,15,CATRLRGGAAGELFF,TGTGCCACCCGATTGCGCGGGGGGGCAGCCGGGGAGCTGTTTTTT
TRBV27,TRBJ2-7,few,TRBD1,15,CASNLFDREGYEQYF,TGTGCCAGCAACCTATTTGACAGGGAAGGATACGAGCAGTACTTC
TRBV11-2,TRBJ1-1,many,-,14,CASSSPLWGTEAFF,TGTGCCAGCAGCTCACCTCTTTGGGGGACCGAAGCTTTCTTT
TRBV6-5,TRBJ1-2,many,-,12,CASSSERSIGTF,TGTGCCAGCAGTTCGGAACGTTCGATTGGGACCTTC
TRBV11-3,TRBJ2-7,many,TRBD1,15,CASSPRDRHLDEQYF,TGTGCCAGCAGCCCAAGGGACAGGCACCTCGATGAGCAGTACTTC
TRBV19,TRBJ1-1,many,-,16,CASSRPKDRTNTEAFF,TGTGCCAGTAGTAGACCGAAGGACAGAACGAACACTGAAGCTTTCTTT
TRBV15,TRBJ1-1,many,-,14,CATSRDRAGTEAFF,TGTGCCACCAGCAGAGACAGGGCGGGGACTGAAGCTTTCTTT
TRBV12-3/TRBV12-4,TRBJ1-1,many,-,12,CASSFVGTEAFF,TGTGCCAGCAGTTTTGTCGGAACTGAAGCTTTCTTT
TRBV7-8,TRBJ1-1,few,-,15,CASSPNARGYTEAFF,TGTGCCAGCAGCCCGAATGCCAGGGGCTACACTGAAGCTTTCTTT
TRBV4-1,TRBJ1-1,many,TRBD1,15,CASSQTTGTGVGGSF,TGCGCCAGCAGCCAAACAACCGGGACAGGGGTCGGGGGCTCATTT
TRBV6-5,TRBJ1-2,many,-,15,CASSLDPDSLYGYTF,TGTGCCAGCAGTTTAGACCCTGACTCGCTCTATGGCTACACCTTC
TRBV6-1,TRBJ1-2,-,-,15,CASSEEEGNSYGYTF,TGTGCCAGCAGTGAAGAGGAGGGGAACAGCTATGGCTACACCTTC
TRBV27,TRBJ1-1,many,-,14,CASSLGQGYTEAFF,TGTGCCAGCAGTTTAGGGCAGGGATACACTGAAGCTTTCTTT
TRBV18,TRBJ2-5,many,-,13,CASSQGSQETQYF,TGTGCCAGCAGTCAGGGGTCCCAAGAGACCCAGTACTTC
TRBV2,TRBJ2-7,many,TRBD1,14,CASSALDRSYEQYF,TGTGCCAGCAGTGCCTTGGACAGGTCCTACGAGCAGTACTTC